The T cell receptor (beta chain) described here comes from a study of glioma-infiltrating T cells after dendritic cell vaccination. For the study at large: Autologous tumor lysate-pulsed dendritic cell vaccination was given between about 2003 and 2013.

The immunoSEQ assay amplified TCRB CDR3 from up to roughly 2 ug DNA. Here immunoSEQ multiplex PCR was the method, and the copy in TCRdb shows in-frame clones only, minus some. This sample carries approximately 92,000 clones, 75% to 90% of them seen once, and the ten largest clones take about 5.5%. Regarding this clone: The target antigen is unknown.

This CDR3 contains 13 residues. The germline V gene encodes CDR1 MNHEY and CDR2 SMNVEV (reference sequence). V was pared by 8 bases and J by 5 bases, with 15 bases between. Study-level findings and limits: TCR clonality showed no direct relationship with survival.

Time point here: after dendritic cell vaccination, including at tumor progression/relapse. The source of this sequence is a human donor with glioblastoma. V usage is TRBV27 and J usage is TRBJ1-1, with D tentatively TRBD1 (6 bases). The sample was blood, taken after dendritic cell vaccination. Here the CDR3 reads CASGRGAWTEAFF. The CDR3 coding sequence is TGTGCCAGCGGCCGGGGGGCCTGGACTGAAGCTTTCTTT.